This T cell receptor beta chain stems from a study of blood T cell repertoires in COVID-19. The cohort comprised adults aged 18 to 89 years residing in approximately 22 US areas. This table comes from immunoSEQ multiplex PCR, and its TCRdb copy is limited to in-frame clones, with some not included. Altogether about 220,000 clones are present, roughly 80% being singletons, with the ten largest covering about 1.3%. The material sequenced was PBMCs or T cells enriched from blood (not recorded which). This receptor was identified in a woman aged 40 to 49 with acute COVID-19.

CDR3 residues: CASSPDRNYGYTF. The DNA for the CDR3 is TGTGCCAGCAGCCCCGACAGGAACTATGGCTACACCTTC. The chain carries TRBV3-1 (or the pseudogene TRBV3-2) and TRBJ1-2, with D maybe TRBD1 (6 bases). In germline, CDR1 is LGHDT, CDR2 YNNKEL (reference sequence). V was cut by 4 bases and J by 2 bases, with 8 bases left in between. The CDR3 is 13 residues long.